The clone carrying this TCR beta chain occurred a few times. Its antigen is unidentified. Germline-derived CDR1 and CDR2 are DFQATT and SNEGSKA (reference sequence). The CDR3 extends over 14 amino acids. The V end lost 0 bases, the J end lost 4 bases, and 9 bases lay between the germline ends. As processed by the authors: It was from CDR3 differences across clinicopathological groups that a distant-metastasis classifier for papillary thyroid cancer was built. Via MiXCR, TCRdb re-called the PCR reads. The V and J calls, along with clone size, are taken from TCRdb and not from the paper's own processing. The sample consists of about 16,000 clones, around 25% of them appearing once. The data were taken from a study of metastatic and nonmetastatic thyroid tumors. As for the study in general: Peripheral blood and tumor or nodule samples from malignant and benign thyroid patients were compared. Broader study findings: As reported, TCR beta diversity in blood and tumor was significantly higher in malignant thyroid tumors than in benign nodules.

Before thyroid surgery, none of the patients had received any treatment. The chain uses TRBV20-1 and TRBJ2-2, with D perhaps assigned TRBD1 or TRBD2 (5 bases each). What was sequenced was adjacent normal tissue. This clonotype was obtained from a female donor with papillary thyroid cancer or a benign thyroid nodule (not recorded which). Some clones in this sample may be carry-over from other donors' samples. The CDR3 nucleotides read TGCAGTGCTAGAGATGAGGGGTCCACCGGGGAGCTGTTTTTT. The encoded protein is CSARDEGSTGELFF.